What follows is one T cell receptor beta chain and its context. Treatment noted: around 19 received Ad26.COV2.S at low or high dose, single or two shots; several received placebo; per-sample allocation not given. Sampling was done on day 63 after the first vaccine or placebo injection. Boston provided a donor who was an adult aged 18-55 years. TCRdb's table, derived via immunoSEQ multiplex PCR, lists solely in-frame clones and lacks some. Found here are about 470,000 clones, less than 95% of them singletons; the top ten hold under 4.5%. The source of the sample is a study of Ad26.COV2.S vaccination and SARS-CoV-2 variants. Across the study: Donor was assigned to the Ad26.COV2.S arm of trial COV1001. In the study, Ad26.COV2.S was injected intramuscularly once, or twice 56 days apart.

Trimming pared 4 bases from V and 2 bases from J, leaving 12 bases between. The CDR3 is 14 residues long. Germline V gene lookup returns CDR1 MGHRA and CDR2 YSYEKL. The chain has TRBV4-1 and TRBJ2-7; possible D gene TRBD1, 5 bases. The material was peripheral blood, obtained in a trial of Ad26.COV2.S vaccine versus placebo. The receptor was derived from a person aged 18-60 years who received the Ad26.COV2.S COVID-19 vaccine or a placebo. CDR3 sequence: CASSLRVEAYEQYF. The CDR3 DNA sequence: TGCGCCAGCAGCCTCAGGGTAGAGGCCTACGAGCAGTACTTC.